These 2 T cell receptor beta chains were sequenced from one sample in a study of T cells after yellow fever vaccination. TCRdb re-derived calls from the 5' RACE reads in MiXCR, one entry per CDR3 protein. The table includes 450,000 to 600,000 distinct CDR3 sequences, roughly 17% detected once. This specimen was PBMCs, taken around 5 days after the first yellow fever vaccination. The receptors derive from a man between 18 and 29 years old who received the YFV17D yellow fever vaccine.

V gene TRBV15 combines with J gene TRBJ2-2; tentative D call: TRBD1 (6 bases). The CDR3 is 17 residues long. Trimming stripped 0 bases from V and 7 bases from J, with 18 bases between. The germline CDR1 and CDR2 sequences are LNHNV and YYDKDF (reference sequence). CDR3 bases: TGTGCCACCAGCAGAGACGGGACACCCCCCCAGGGCGGGGAGCTGTTTTTT. It translates to CATSRDGTPPQGGELFF.

This clonotype was picked up a small number of times. The genes are TRBV18 and TRBJ2-5; TRBD1 matches 10 bases. The V segment lost 2 bases and the J segment 7 bases; nucleotides outside the gene matches: 10. The CDR3 has 16 residues. The germline gives CDR1 KGHSH, CDR2 LQKENI. The CDR3 loop reads CASSPLTTGGTGTQYF. In DNA, the CDR3 is TGTGCCAGCTCACCATTAACGACAGGGGGCACGGGGACCCAGTACTTC. The full variable domain, its missing parts supplied by reference TRBV18 and TRBJ2-5, is NAGVMQNPRHLVRRRGQEARLRCSPMKGHSHVYWYRQLPEEGLKFMVYLQKENIIDESGMPKERFSAEFPKEGPSILRIQQVVRGDSAAYFCASSPLTTGGTGTQYFGPGTRLLVL.